What follows describes a single T cell receptor beta chain. Antigen specificity is unknown. The germline V and J ends were trimmed by 4 bases and 5 bases, with 20 bases remaining between them. The CDR3 sequence is 16 residues long. CDR1 and CDR2 (germline): LGHNT, FRNRAP. 13 Jbeta primers and 60 Vbeta primers were used for the PCR. Only in-frame clones appear in the TCRdb table, and some are missing; sequencing was by immunoSEQ multiplex PCR. This repertoire shows 100,000 or so clones, 76% found once; its top ten account for over 3.5%. This sample was included in a study of cytomegalovirus exposure and HLA in healthy donors. Overall study results and limits: Among TCR beta chains of equal frequency, HLA-associated ones were more clonally expanded in a later analysis.

This TCR derives from a woman between 45 and 60 years old in good health and CMV-seropositive. The chain is built from TRBV12-5 and TRBJ2-5, with a weak D call TRBD2 (5 bases). Sequenced: PBMCs. CDR3 amino acids: CASGWPVRGPSETQYF. The CDR3 nucleotides are TGTGCTAGTGGTTGGCCCGTCCGAGGGCCCTCGGAGACCCAGTACTTC.